This T cell receptor beta chain appears in the sequencing data of a study of cytomegalovirus exposure and HLA in healthy donors. Background on the study: An earlier analysis found 117 million unique TCR beta sequences from about 190 million T cells. There were some 380 genotyped donors. Of these, 75% to 85% fell in the genetic ancestry cluster associated with self-reported Caucasian donors.

Overall study results and limits: In a later analysis, an Asian-associated ancestry cluster reportedly showed fewer N-insertions than the roughly 730-donor mean. According to a later analysis, most TCR beta chains associated with CMV appeared HLA-restricted.

PCR primers comprised 60 Vbeta and 13 Jbeta primers. Assay used: immunoSEQ multiplex PCR; TCRdb lists only in-frame clones, some missing. The sample has about 150,000 clones; around 73% are singletons. For this clone: Its antigen is still unknown.

Germline V gene data show CDR1 as SQVTM and CDR2 as ANQGSEA. The CDR3 extends over 13 amino acids. J lost 1 base, V lost 7 bases, and 5 bases had no gene match. This sequence was found in a woman aged 18-30 years in good health and CMV-seronegative. This sequence joins TRBV29-1 and TRBJ1-2; TRBD1 agrees at 8 bases. The sequencing input was PBMCs. DNA of the CDR3: TGCAGCGGCGGGACAGGAGATAACTATGGCTACACCTTC. This encodes CSGGTGDNYGYTF.